This note documents a single T cell receptor beta chain sequence. Its antigen remains undetermined. Base qualities are not provided; no much larger clone lies one nucleotide away. The data originate from a study of vaccination and CD4 T cells after COVID-19 (dated by TCRdb to the early 2020s). Context from the whole study: Every convalescent patient had a positive nasal swab PCR test for SARS-CoV-2, with mild disease in roughly ten patients and severe disease in one. Six males and four females were included in the convalescent cohort, with two Hispanic individuals, seven Caucasians, two Asians and one multiracial person represented. In over 8 COVID-19 convalescent patients and a handful of infection-naive healthy vaccine recipients, researchers compared the spike-specific CD4+ TCR repertoire from before mRNA vaccination with the repertoire from after. Control cultures received a CEFX viral epitope pool as the positive control, an HIV-1 Nef peptide pool as the negative control, or no peptide. Post-COVID blood samples from convalescent patients were collected a median of 101 days after diagnosis, with a range of about 30 to 170 days. The time from the second vaccine dose to post-vaccine blood sampling had a median of roughly 72 days and ranged from about 14 to 241 days. Participants got two doses of the Pfizer-BioNTech BNT162b2 vaccine (n=8) or two doses of the Moderna mRNA-1273 vaccine (n=2). Overlapping spike peptide pools from SARS-CoV-2 and from the common cold coronaviruses HCoV-NL63, HCoV-OC43 and HCoV-229E were used as culture stimuli. Overall study results and their limits: An increase in the median number of SARS-CoV-2-reactive clonotypes from 20 to 25 after infection to 38 after vaccination was observed, but the change was not found to be significant. In convalescent patients, a median approximately 86% of post-vaccine SARS-CoV-2-reactive clones were detected only after vaccination, suggesting vaccine-specific priming. In convalescent patients, nearly all vaccine-specific clones (304 of 307) were found to be mono-reactive for SARS-CoV-2 spike rather than cross-reactive with common cold coronaviruses. The study included relatively few convalescent patients and did not analyze early timepoints after natural infection.

The treatment or condition tag for this specimen amounts to: roughly 11-day PBMC culture with coronavirus spike peptide pools or control peptides (ViraFEST assay). The ViraFEST assay, used in the study, expanded antigen-specific T cells with peptide pools and then identified the expanded clonotypes through TCR sequencing. The positive SARS-CoV-2 PCR tests of the convalescent patients were dated from March to December 2020, before the Alpha, Beta and Delta variants emerged in the United States. Each well held 2.2 million or so PBMCs cultured in IMDM containing roughly 5% human AB serum and 9 to 10 IU/ml IL-2, with roughly 9.2 ug/ml peptide pools added. Half of the culture medium was replaced with fresh IL-2-containing medium on days 3 and 7. After around 11 days of culture, CD4+ T cells were isolated by negative selection using the EasySep CD4+ T cell isolation kit. Ficoll-Paque Plus gradient centrifugation was used to isolate PBMCs from whole blood, and the isolated PBMCs were then either used fresh or cryopreserved at -140C. Each culture condition was generally run in triplicate wells.

Libraries came from PCR. DNA from cultured CD4+ T cells underwent TCR sequencing with the Oncomine TCR Beta short-read assay at the Johns Hopkins FTIC core. Genomic DNA was extracted from the cultured CD4+ T cells with the QIAamp micro DNA kit. Oncomine TCR Beta libraries made from cultured CD4+ T cells were pooled using unique dual indexes and sequenced on an Illumina iSeq 100. As for how the authors treated the data: Non-productive sequences were removed, and CDR3s not starting with C, not ending with F or W, or shorter than 7 amino acids were discarded. Antigen-specific clonotypes were identified using the MANAFEST web application through comparison of peptide-stimulated wells with reference and other culture wells. For a clone to be called positive, the clone needed an FDR below 0.05, an odds ratio above 5, and a productive frequency above 0.1% in at least two of three replicate wells. Cross-reactive clonotypes were defined as significantly expanded in both SARS-CoV-2 spike wells and at least one common cold coronavirus spike condition. Levenshtein distances (stringdist) and unrooted phylogenetic trees (ape) in R version 3.6.1 were used to assess CDR3 homology. The raw public data were reprocessed by TCRdb itself: fastp quality trimming at Q25, MiXCR clonotype calling, in-frame beta chains only. Each CDR3 protein gets just one entry, which takes the most common genes and DNA from the rows behind it. TCRdb's processing, not the authors', yielded these V and J calls. This sample has over 10,000 distinct CDR3 sequences in its table, and approximately 62% of those were observed once. The ten largest clonotypes hold roughly an eighth of the sample.

Taken from cysteine to phenylalanine, the CDR3 has 18 residues. Of the read, only the CDR3 DNA is kept; its 54 bases are in frame from base 1. For this chain, trimming is 6 bases at the V end and 0 bases at the J end, and the number of junction bases without a gene match is 16. Sequences DFQATT (CDR1) and SNEGSKA (CDR2) are obtained from the germline V gene (reference sequence). The sample was CD4+ T cells from blood, cultured in vitro. The rearrangement joined TRBV20-1 to TRBJ2-1; TRBD1 aligns with 8 central bases. This receptor was taken from a human donor who had recovered from COVID-19. The nucleotides read TGCAGTGCAACTCTCAGGGGGCGGTCGGCTAGCTCCTACAATGAGCAGTTCTTC. The resulting protein is CSATLRGRSASSYNEQFF.